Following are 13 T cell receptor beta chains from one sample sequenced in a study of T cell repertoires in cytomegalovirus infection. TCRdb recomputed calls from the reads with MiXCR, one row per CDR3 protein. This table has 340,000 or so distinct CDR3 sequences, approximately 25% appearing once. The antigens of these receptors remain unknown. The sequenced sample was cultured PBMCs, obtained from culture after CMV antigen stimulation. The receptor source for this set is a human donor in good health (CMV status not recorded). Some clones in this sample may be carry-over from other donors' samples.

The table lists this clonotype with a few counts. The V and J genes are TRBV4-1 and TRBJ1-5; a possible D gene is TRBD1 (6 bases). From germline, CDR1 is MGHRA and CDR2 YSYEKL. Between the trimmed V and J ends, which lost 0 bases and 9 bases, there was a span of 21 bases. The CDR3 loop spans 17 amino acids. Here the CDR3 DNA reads TGCGCCAGCAGCCAAGATCCGGGGGGCAACCCGGTAAGGCCCCAGCATTTT. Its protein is CASSQDPGGNPVRPQHF.

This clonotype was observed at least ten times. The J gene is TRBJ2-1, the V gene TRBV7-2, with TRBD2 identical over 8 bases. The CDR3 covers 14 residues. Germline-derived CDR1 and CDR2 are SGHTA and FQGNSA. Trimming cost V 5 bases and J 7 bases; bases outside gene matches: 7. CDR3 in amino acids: CASSGVAGSNEQFF. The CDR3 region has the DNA TGTGCCAGCAGCGGAGTAGCGGGAAGTAATGAGCAGTTCTTC.

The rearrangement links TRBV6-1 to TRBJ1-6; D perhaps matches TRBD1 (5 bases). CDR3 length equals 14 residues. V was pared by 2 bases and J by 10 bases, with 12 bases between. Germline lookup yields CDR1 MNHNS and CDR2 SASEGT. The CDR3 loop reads CASSERGRSSPLHF. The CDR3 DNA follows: TGTGCCAGCAGTGAACGGGGGAGGTCGTCACCCCTCCACTTT.

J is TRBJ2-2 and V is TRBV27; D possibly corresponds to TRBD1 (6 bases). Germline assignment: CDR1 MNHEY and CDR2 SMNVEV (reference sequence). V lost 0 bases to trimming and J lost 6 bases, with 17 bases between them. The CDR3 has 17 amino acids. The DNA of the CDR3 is TGTGCCAGCAGTTTATCGTTGGGGGCGTATTCCCCCGGGGAGCTGTTTTTT. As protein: CASSLSLGAYSPGELFF.

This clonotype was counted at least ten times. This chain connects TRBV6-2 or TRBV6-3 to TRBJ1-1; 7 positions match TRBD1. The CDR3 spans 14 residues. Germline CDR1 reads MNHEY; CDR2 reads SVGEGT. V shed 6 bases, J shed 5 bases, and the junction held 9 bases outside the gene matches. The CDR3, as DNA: TGTGCCAGCAGCTACGACAGGGTAAGAACTGAAGCTTTCTTT. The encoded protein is CASSYDRVRTEAFF.

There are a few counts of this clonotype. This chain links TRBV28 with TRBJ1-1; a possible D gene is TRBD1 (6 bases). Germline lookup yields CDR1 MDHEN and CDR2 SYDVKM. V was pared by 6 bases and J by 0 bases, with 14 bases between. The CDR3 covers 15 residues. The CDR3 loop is CASRDWTAMNTEAFF. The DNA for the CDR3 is TGTGCCAGCAGAGATTGGACAGCCATGAACACTGAAGCTTTCTTT.

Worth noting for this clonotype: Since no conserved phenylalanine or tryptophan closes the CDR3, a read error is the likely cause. Here the CDR3 reads CASGPGEQFY. The CDR3 DNA reads as TGTGCCAGTGGACCGGGTGAGCAGTTCTAC. The J gene is TRBJ2-1, the V gene TRBV19; D ambiguous. The CDR3 sequence is 10 residues long. Germline-derived CDR1 and CDR2 are LNHDA and SQIVND (reference sequence). V shed 8 bases and J shed 9 bases, with 8 bases lying between them.

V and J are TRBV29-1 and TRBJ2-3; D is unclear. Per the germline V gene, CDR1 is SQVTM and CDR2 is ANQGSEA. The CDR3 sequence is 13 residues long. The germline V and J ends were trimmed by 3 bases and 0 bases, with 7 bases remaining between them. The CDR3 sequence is CSVEAISTDTQYF. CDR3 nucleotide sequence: TGCAGCGTTGAGGCAATAAGCACAGATACGCAGTATTTT.

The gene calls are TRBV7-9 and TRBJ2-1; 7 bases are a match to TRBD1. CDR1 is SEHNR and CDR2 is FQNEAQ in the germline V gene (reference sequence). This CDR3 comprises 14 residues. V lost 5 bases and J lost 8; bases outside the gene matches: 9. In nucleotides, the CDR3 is TGTGCCAGCAGCCACCGACAGGGAATGCATGAGCAGTTCTTC. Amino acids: CASSHRQGMHEQFF.

CDR3 residues: CASSITGTGVETQYF. CDR3 sequence (DNA): TGTGCCAGTAGTATAACCGGGACAGGGGTTGAGACCCAGTACTTC. The V gene is TRBV19, the J gene TRBJ2-5; 10 bases match TRBD1. The V segment lost 2 bases and the J segment 5 bases; nucleotides outside the gene matches: 5. This CDR3 is 15 amino acids long. Germline-derived CDR1 and CDR2 are LNHDA and SQIVND (reference sequence).

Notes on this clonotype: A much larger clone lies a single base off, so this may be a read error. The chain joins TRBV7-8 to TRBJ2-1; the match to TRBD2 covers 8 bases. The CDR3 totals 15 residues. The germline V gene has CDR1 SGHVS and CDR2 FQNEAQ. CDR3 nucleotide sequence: TGTGCCAGCAGCCAAACCCACGGGAGGGGCAATGAGCAGCTCTTC. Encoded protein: CASSQTHGRGNEQLF.

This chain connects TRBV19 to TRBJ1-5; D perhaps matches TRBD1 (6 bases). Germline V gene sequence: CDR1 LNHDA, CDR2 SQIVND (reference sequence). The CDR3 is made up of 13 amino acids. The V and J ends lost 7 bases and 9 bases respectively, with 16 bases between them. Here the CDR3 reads CASTQGQRTPQHF. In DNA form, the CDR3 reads TGTGCCAGTACCCAAGGACAGAGGACGCCCCAGCATTTT. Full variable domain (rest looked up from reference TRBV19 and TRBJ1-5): DGGITQSPKYLFRKEGQNVTLSCEQNLNHDAMYWYRQDPGQGLRLIYYSQIVNDFQKGDIAEGYSVSREKKESFPLTVTSAQKNPTAFYLCASTQGQRTPQHFGDGTRLSIL.

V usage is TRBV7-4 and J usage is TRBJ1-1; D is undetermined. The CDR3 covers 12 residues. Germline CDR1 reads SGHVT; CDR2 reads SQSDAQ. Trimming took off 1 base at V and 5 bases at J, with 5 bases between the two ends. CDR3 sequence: CASSLGMTEAFF. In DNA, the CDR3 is TGTGCCAGCAGCTTAGGGATGACTGAAGCTTTCTTT.